The source of this T cell receptor beta chain is a study of cytomegalovirus exposure and HLA in healthy donors. The CDR3 is 16 amino acids. The junction had 8 bases not matched to a gene; V was cut back by 2 bases and J by 9 bases. Germline V gives CDR1 MNHEY, CDR2 SVGAGI. To note about this clone: Its antigen remains unidentified.

Study-wide results and caveats: In vitro, three CMV-associated chains proved specific for CMV antigens. Generally TCR sequences proved uncommon, though certain public TCRs appeared in numerous donors. The study recorded 160 or so TCR beta chains that were cytomegalovirus-associated.

Repertoires were generated with immunoSEQ multiplex PCR, while TCRdb's copy carries only in-frame clones and drops some. The sample has about 250,000 clones, approximately 87% seen once. Sample: PBMCs. This chain uses TRBV6-5 with TRBJ1-6; TRBD1 matches 9 bases. This sequence originates from a man aged 18-30 years in good health and CMV-seronegative. The CDR3 DNA is TGTGCCAGCAGTTACATGGTTGGACAGGGGACTTCACCCCTCCACTTT. It codes for CASSYMVGQGTSPLHF.